These 21 T cell receptor beta chains share one sample of origin, sequenced in a study of beta chain features in type 1 diabetes. Study-wide findings and caveats: When Type 1 diabetes patients were examined, their TCRB CDR3s proved moderately but significantly shorter in all four CD4+ subsets.

The entirety of the isolated RNA underwent reverse transcription, so expressed TCRB transcripts were sequenced. The data were produced by immunoSEQ multiplex PCR, yet TCRdb's version contains in-frame clones alone and is incomplete. Of under 70,000 clones in the sample, 50% to 75% were seen once. Their antigens remain unidentified. Sample: stem cell memory CD4+ T cells from blood. These TCRs come from a woman aged 25 to 39 with type 1 diabetes.

This clone was counted between two and nine times. The V and J genes are TRBV29-1 and TRBJ1-1; D not resolved. The length of the CDR3 is 8 residues. The germline V gene has CDR1 SQVTM and CDR2 ANQGSEA. V gave up 7 bases and J gave up 6 bases, with 3 bases separating them. In nucleotides, the CDR3 is TGCAGCGCCTCTGAAGCTTTCTTT. It yields the protein CSASEAFF.

This sequence joins TRBV6-5 and TRBJ2-7; possibly TRBD1 for D (6 bases). Germline-derived CDR1 and CDR2 are MNHEY and SVGAGI. This CDR3 is 13 amino acids long. Between the trimmed V and J ends, which lost 6 bases and 3 bases, there was a span of 12 bases. CDR3 coding DNA: TGTGCCAGCAGCCTAAAGGGGGTCTACGAGCAGTACTTC. It translates to CASSLKGVYEQYF.

This clone was counted between two and nine times. The chain links TRBV7-9 to TRBJ2-7; TRBD2 agrees at 13 bases. The CDR3 has 13 residues. The V and J ends lost 5 bases and 7 bases, in that order; junction bases with no gene match: 2. Per germline, CDR1 SEHNR and CDR2 FQNEAQ (reference sequence). The CDR3 reads CASSGLAGEEQYF. CDR3 DNA: TGTGCCAGCAGCGGACTAGCGGGAGAAGAGCAGTACTTC.

The chain carries TRBV30 and TRBJ2-1; 9 nucleotides line up with TRBD2. Germline V lookup: CDR1 GTSNPN, CDR2 SVGIG (reference sequence). The CDR3 totals 10 residues. Unmatched junction bases numbered 0, after V lost 5 bases and J lost 10 bases. The CDR3 reads CAWGTSEQFF. The CDR3 DNA reads TGTGCCTGGGGGACTAGCGAGCAGTTCTTC.

The genes are TRBV4-1 and TRBJ2-1; 9 nucleotides line up with TRBD2. V lost 4 bases to trimming and J lost 8 bases; unmatched junction nucleotides: 12. There are 16 residues in the CDR3. Germline CDR1 is MGHRA and CDR2 is YSYEKL. Written as DNA, the CDR3 is TGCGCCAGCAGCCGTCCTCAGGGACTAGCTAGCGATGAGCAGTTCTTC. This translates into CASSRPQGLASDEQFF.

The chain employs TRBV25-1 and TRBJ1-2, with 12 positions matching TRBD1. The CDR3 totals 18 residues. In germline, CDR1 is MGHDK, CDR2 SYGVNS. The V gene end was trimmed by 3 bases and the J gene end by 3 bases; junction bases not matched to a gene: 11. CDR3 residues: CASSEHPGQGATDYGYTF. CDR3 coding DNA: TGTGCCAGCAGTGAGCATCCGGGACAGGGGGCTACTGACTATGGCTACACCTTC.

This clone was counted between two and nine times. CDR3 in amino acids: CASSNRDSPTDTQYF. The DNA of the CDR3 is TGTGCCAGCAGTAACAGGGACAGCCCCACAGATACGCAGTATTTT. This sequence joins TRBV7-9 and TRBJ2-3, with 7 bases matching TRBD1. Trimming removed 6 bases from V and 2 bases from J; junction bases left unmatched: 8. The CDR3 loop spans 15 amino acids. The germline V gene encodes CDR1 SEHNR and CDR2 FQNEAQ (reference sequence).

The rearrangement links TRBV5-4 to TRBJ2-7; 12 positions agree with TRBD2. The CDR3 extends over 15 amino acids. Germline lookup yields CDR1 SGHNT and CDR2 YYREEE (reference sequence). Unmatched junction bases numbered 4, after V lost 4 bases and J lost 2 bases. The CDR3 protein is CASSMTSGGTYEQYF. The CDR3 coding sequence is TGTGCCAGCAGCATGACTAGCGGGGGAACCTACGAGCAGTACTTC.

The CDR3 region has the DNA TGTGCCAGCAGCGGCGGGGACAGGGGGGGGCTTGACGGCTACACCTTC. This sequence encodes CASSGGDRGGLDGYTF. V is TRBV7-2 and J is TRBJ1-2, with TRBD1 matching 11 bases. Germline CDR1 is SGHTA and CDR2 is FQGNSA. The CDR3 has 16 amino acids. The junction had 13 bases not matched to a gene; V was cut back by 5 bases and J by 8 bases.

The chain recombines TRBV7-3 with TRBJ2-3; 10 bases align to TRBD2. Per the germline V gene, CDR1 is SGHTA and CDR2 is FQGTGA. The CDR3 totals 15 residues. The V and J ends lost 5 bases and 4 bases, in that order; junction bases with no gene match: 6. The DNA of the CDR3 is TGTGCCAGCAGCCCCCTAGCGGGAGAGGCAGATACGCAGTATTTT. Encoded protein: CASSPLAGEADTQYF. Full variable domain (missing parts from reference TRBV7-3 and TRBJ2-3): GAGVSQTPSNKVTEKGKYVELRCDPISGHTALYWYRQSLGQGPEFLIYFQGTGAADDSGLPNDRFFAVRPEGSVSTLKIQRTERGDSAVYLCASSPLAGEADTQYFGPGTRLTVL.

The chain recombines TRBV4-1 with TRBJ2-5, with 12 bases aligning to TRBD2. CDR3 length equals 16 residues. CDR1 and CDR2 (germline): MGHRA, YSYEKL. After removal of 5 bases from V and 1 base from J, the junction contained 5 bases not matched to a gene. As DNA, the CDR3 is TGCGCCAGCAGCTCTAGCGGGGGGGGTGCCCAAGAGACCCAGTACTTC. Encoded protein: CASSSSGGGAQETQYF.

The chain joins TRBV7-8 to TRBJ2-2; the D gene is possibly TRBD2 (7 bases). The CDR3 has 17 residues. Trimming removed 3 bases from V and 7 bases from J, with 21 bases in between. The germline V gene has CDR1 SGHVS and CDR2 FQNEAQ. In DNA, the CDR3 is TGTGCCAGCAGCTTTCCCCAAGGGGGGGGGATAGTCGGGGAGCTGTTTTTT. Protein sequence: CASSFPQGGGIVGELFF. Full variable domain (rest looked up from reference TRBV7-8 and TRBJ2-2): GAGVSQSPRYKVAKRGQDVALRCDPISGHVSLFWYQQALGQGPEFLTYFQNEAQLDKSGLPSDRFFAERPEGSVSTLKIQRTQQEDSAVYLCASSFPQGGGIVGELFFGEGSRLTVL.

The sample holds a few counts of this clone. The genes are TRBV7-9 and TRBJ2-1; possible D gene TRBD1, 5 bases. The V gene's germline CDR1 is SEHNR and CDR2 FQNEAQ (reference sequence). Deletions cut 1 base from V and 8 bases from J, with 12 bases between. This CDR3 is 14 amino acids long. CDR3 in amino acids: CASSLGQGIDEQFF. CDR3 nucleotide sequence: TGTGCCAGCAGCTTAGGTCAGGGAATAGATGAGCAGTTCTTC. Filled out from reference TRBV7-9 and TRBJ2-1, the complete variable domain reads DTGVSQNPRHKITKRGQNVTFRCDPISEHNRLYWYRQTLGQGPEFLTYFQNEAQLEKSRLLSDRFSAERPKGSFSTLEIQRTEQGDSAMYLCASSLGQGIDEQFFGPGTRLTVL.

This clone was observed once. The chain has TRBV7-8 and TRBJ2-3; D possibly corresponds to TRBD2 (5 bases). With 7 bases removed from V and 2 bases from J, the gap between germline ends came to 28 bases. CDR3 length: 19 residues. Germline V gene sequence: CDR1 SGHVS, CDR2 FQNEAQ. In DNA form, the CDR3 reads TGTGCCAGCACCCAAACCCGGACTCAAGGCCGTTTGACCACAGATACGCAGTATTTT. It is translated as CASTQTRTQGRLTTDTQYF. Full variable domain (remainder filled in from reference TRBV7-8 and TRBJ2-3): GAGVSQSPRYKVAKRGQDVALRCDPISGHVSLFWYQQALGQGPEFLTYFQNEAQLDKSGLPSDRFFAERPEGSVSTLKIQRTQQEDSAVYLCASTQTRTQGRLTTDTQYFGPGTRLTVL.

The chain combines TRBV5-1 with TRBJ2-5, with TRBD2 matching over 9 bases. V lost 4 bases to trimming and J lost 5 bases; unmatched junction nucleotides: 12. The CDR3 totals 16 residues. The germline gives CDR1 SGHRS, CDR2 YFSETQ. The CDR3 loop reads CASSVAPTSGLETQYF. The CDR3 nucleotides are TGCGCCAGCAGCGTGGCACCGACTAGCGGATTGGAGACCCAGTACTTC.

This clone was seen only a few times. The chain recombines TRBV15 with TRBJ2-1, with D tentatively TRBD2 (5 bases). The CDR3 length is 16 residues. Trimming shortened V by 1 base and J by 6 bases, and 16 bases separated the two germline ends. Germline CDR1 is LNHNV and CDR2 is YYDKDF (reference sequence). The CDR3 region is CATSRVLVILLNEQFF. The CDR3 coding sequence is TGTGCCACCAGCAGAGTACTAGTCATTCTACTCAATGAGCAGTTCTTC.

Here the CDR3 DNA reads TGTGCCAGCAGACTGAGGGGGGGCTATGGCTACACCTTC. Its protein is CASRLRGGYGYTF. The V gene is TRBV27, the J gene TRBJ1-2, with D possibly TRBD1 on 6 matching bases. Germline CDR1 is MNHEY and CDR2 is SMNVEV (reference sequence). The V end lost 6 bases, the J end lost 4 bases, and 12 bases lay between the germline ends. This CDR3 is built from 13 residues.

The chain employs TRBV27 and TRBJ2-1; TRBD2 is a possible D gene (5 bases). This CDR3 comprises 15 residues. The germline V gene has CDR1 MNHEY and CDR2 SMNVEV (reference sequence). The V gene lost 2 bases and the J gene lost 4 bases, with 12 bases spanning the gap. Written as DNA, the CDR3 is TGTGCCAGCAGTTTACTCCCGGACTTTTACAATGAGCAGTTCTTC. Translated, it gives CASSLLPDFYNEQFF.

This clone was seen only a few times. The chain recombines TRBV2 with TRBJ2-5, with 7 bases fitting TRBD1. Germline CDR1 SNHLY, CDR2 FYNNEI. The CDR3 length is 13 residues. The trim removed 6 bases at V and 14 bases at J, leaving 15 bases unmatched. The CDR3: CASRAPDRTFLYF. In DNA form, the CDR3 reads TGTGCCAGCAGGGCCCCGGACAGGACGTTCCTTTACTTC.

This chain uses TRBV7-3 with TRBJ2-3, with D unresolved. The CDR3 sequence is 15 residues long. Trimming shortened V by 1 base and J by 2 bases, and 10 bases separated the two germline ends. Germline values: CDR1 SGHTA, CDR2 FQGTGA. CDR3: CASSLRAGNTDTQYF. CDR3 nucleotides: TGTGCCAGCAGCTTAAGGGCAGGTAACACAGATACGCAGTATTTT.

This clone turned up a few times. J is TRBJ2-3 and V is TRBV30; 11 nucleotides agree with TRBD2. Losses at the gene ends were 2 bases for V and 6 bases for J; bases not matched to a gene: 7. This CDR3 contains 15 residues. Germline V gene lookup returns CDR1 GTSNPN and CDR2 SVGIG (reference sequence). This CDR3 reads CAWSYTSGRWDTQYF. The CDR3 DNA sequence: TGTGCCTGGAGTTACACTAGCGGGAGATGGGATACGCAGTATTTT.